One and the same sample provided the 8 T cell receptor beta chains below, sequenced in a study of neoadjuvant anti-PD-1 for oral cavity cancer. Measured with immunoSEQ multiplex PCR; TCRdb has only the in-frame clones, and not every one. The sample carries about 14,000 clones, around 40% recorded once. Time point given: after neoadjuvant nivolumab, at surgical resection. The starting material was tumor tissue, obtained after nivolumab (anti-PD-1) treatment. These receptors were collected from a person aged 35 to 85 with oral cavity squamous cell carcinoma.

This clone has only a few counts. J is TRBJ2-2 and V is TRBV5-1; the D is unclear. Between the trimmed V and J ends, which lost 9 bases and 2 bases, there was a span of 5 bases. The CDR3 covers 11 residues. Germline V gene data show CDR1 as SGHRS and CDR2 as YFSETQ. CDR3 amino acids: CATSNTGELFF. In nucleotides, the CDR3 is TGCGCCACCTCCAACACCGGGGAGCTGTTTTTT. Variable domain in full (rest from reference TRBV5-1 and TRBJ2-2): KAGVTQTPRYLIKTRGQQVTLSCSPISGHRSVSWYQQTPGQGLQFLFEYFSETQRNKGNFPGRFSGRQFSNSRSEMNVSTLELGDSALYLCATSNTGELFFGEGSRLTVL.

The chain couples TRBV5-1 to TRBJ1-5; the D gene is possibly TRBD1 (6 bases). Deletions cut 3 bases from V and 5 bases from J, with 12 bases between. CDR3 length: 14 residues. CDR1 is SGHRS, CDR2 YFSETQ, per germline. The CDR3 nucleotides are TGCGCCAGCAGCTCCTGGGGGGGCGATCAGCCCCAGCATTTT. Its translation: CASSSWGGDQPQHF.

This chain's CDR3 is CASSPSRDSSYNEQFF. The CDR3 region has the DNA TGCGCCAGCAGCCCCAGCCGGGATAGCTCCTACAATGAGCAGTTCTTC. This chain connects TRBV5-1 to TRBJ2-1, with a weak D call TRBD2 (5 bases). The CDR3 loop spans 16 amino acids. Per germline, CDR1 SGHRS and CDR2 YFSETQ. V lost 4 bases and J lost 0, with 14 bases in between. The full variable domain, its missing parts supplied by reference TRBV5-1 and TRBJ2-1, is KAGVTQTPRYLIKTRGQQVTLSCSPISGHRSVSWYQQTPGQGLQFLFEYFSETQRNKGNFPGRFSGRQFSNSRSEMNVSTLELGDSALYLCASSPSRDSSYNEQFFGPGTRLTVL.

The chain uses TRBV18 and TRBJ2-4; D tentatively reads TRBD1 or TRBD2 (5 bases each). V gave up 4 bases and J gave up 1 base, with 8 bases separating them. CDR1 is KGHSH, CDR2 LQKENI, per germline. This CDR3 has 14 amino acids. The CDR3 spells CASSLGEAKNIQYF. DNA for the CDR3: TGTGCCAGCTCACTAGGGGAGGCCAAAAACATTCAGTACTTC.

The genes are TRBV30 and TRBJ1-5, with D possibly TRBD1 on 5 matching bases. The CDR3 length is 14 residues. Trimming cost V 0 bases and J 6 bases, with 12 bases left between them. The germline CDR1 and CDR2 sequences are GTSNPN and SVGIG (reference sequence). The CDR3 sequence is CAWSVRGGGQPQHF. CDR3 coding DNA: TGTGCCTGGAGTGTACGGGGGGGTGGTCAGCCCCAGCATTTT. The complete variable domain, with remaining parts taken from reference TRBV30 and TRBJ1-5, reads SQTIHQWPATLVQPVGSPLSLECTVEGTSNPNLYWYRQAAGRGLQLLFYSVGIGQISSEVPQNLSASRPQDRQFILSSKKLLLSDSGFYLCAWSVRGGGQPQHFGDGTRLSIL.

DNA for the CDR3: TGTGCCACCAGCAGCACCGGGTCTGGCGGGAAGACCCTCCACTTT. It encodes CATSSTGSGGKTLHF. The chain joins TRBV15 to TRBJ1-6; no clear D gene. V lost 3 bases, J lost 14 bases, and 20 bases lay in between. From germline, CDR1 is LNHNV and CDR2 YYDKDF (reference sequence). This CDR3 has 15 residues.

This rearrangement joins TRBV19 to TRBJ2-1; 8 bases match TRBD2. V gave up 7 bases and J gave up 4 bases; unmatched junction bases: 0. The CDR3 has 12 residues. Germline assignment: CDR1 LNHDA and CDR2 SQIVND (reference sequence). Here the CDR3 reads CASTSGYNEQFF. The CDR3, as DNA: TGTGCCAGTACTAGCGGGTACAATGAGCAGTTCTTC.

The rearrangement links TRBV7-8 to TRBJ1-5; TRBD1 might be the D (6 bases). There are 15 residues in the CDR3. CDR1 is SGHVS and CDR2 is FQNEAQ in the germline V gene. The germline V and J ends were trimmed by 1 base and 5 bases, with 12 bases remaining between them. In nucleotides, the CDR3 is TGTGCCAGCAGCTTAGACAGGGCGGGAGATCAGCCCCAGCATTTT. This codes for CASSLDRAGDQPQHF.